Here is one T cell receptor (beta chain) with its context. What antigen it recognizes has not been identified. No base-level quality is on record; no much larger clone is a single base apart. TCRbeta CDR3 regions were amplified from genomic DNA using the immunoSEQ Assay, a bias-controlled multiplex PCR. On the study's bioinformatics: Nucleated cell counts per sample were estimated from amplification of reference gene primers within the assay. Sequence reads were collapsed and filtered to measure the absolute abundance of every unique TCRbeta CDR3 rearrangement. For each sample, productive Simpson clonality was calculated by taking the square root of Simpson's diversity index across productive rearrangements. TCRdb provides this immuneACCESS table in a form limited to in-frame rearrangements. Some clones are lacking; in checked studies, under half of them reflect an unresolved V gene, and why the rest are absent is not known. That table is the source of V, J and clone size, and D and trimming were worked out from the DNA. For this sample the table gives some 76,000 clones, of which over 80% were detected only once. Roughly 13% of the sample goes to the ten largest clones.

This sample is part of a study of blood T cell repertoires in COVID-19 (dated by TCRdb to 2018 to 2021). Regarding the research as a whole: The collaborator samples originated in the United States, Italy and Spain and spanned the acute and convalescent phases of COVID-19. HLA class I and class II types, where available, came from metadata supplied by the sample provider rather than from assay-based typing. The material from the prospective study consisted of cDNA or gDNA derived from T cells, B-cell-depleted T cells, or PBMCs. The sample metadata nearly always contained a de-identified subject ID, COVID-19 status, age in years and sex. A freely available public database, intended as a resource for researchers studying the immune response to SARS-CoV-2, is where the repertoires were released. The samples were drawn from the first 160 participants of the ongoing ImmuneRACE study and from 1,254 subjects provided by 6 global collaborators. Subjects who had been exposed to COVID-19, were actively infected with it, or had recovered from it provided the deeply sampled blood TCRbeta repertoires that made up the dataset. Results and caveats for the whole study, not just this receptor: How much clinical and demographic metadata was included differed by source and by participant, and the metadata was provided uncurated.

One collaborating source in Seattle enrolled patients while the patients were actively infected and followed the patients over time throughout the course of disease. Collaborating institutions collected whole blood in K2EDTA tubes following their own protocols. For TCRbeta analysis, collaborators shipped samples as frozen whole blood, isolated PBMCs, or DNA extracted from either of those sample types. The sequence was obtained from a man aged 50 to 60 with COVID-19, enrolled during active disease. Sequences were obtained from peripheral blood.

Here the CDR3 is given as CASRDSGRKETQYF. The bases read TGTGCCAGCAGGGATAGCGGGAGGAAAGAGACCCAGTACTTC. The rearrangement joined TRBV28 to TRBJ2-5; 10 nucleotides in the junction match TRBD2. Per the germline V gene, MDHEN is the CDR1 and SYDVKM is the CDR2. The CDR3 goes from the cysteine to the phenylalanine over 14 residues. Only the CDR3 DNA stays, 42 bases, in frame from base 1. Trimmed from V: 6 bases; trimmed from J: 3 bases; junction bases lacking a gene match: 4.